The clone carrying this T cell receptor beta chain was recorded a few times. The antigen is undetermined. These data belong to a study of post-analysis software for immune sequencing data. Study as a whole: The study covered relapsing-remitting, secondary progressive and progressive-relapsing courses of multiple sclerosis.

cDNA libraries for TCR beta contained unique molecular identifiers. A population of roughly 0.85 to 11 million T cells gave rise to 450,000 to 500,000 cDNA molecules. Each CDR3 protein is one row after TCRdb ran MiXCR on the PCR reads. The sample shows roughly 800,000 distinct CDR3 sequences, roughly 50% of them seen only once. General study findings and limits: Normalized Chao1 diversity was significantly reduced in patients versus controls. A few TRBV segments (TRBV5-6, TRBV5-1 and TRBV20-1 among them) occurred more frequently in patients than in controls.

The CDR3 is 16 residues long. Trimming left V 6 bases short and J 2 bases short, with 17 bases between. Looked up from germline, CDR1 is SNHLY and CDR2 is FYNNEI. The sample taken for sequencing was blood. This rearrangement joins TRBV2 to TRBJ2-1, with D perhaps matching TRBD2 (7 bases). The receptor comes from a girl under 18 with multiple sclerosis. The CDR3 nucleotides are TGTGCCAGCAGCCGAACCCGGGGGGCCACCTACAATGAGCAGTTCTTC. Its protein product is CASSRTRGATYNEQFF.